This TCR beta chain stems from a study of CD8+ T cells in alopecia areata. This clone has a handful of counts. The treatment was: oral pan-JAK inhibitor, 5-10 mg twice daily. Following extraction, RNA underwent reverse transcription to cDNA, which served as the sequencing template. Sequencing used immunoSEQ multiplex PCR; TCRdb keeps in-frame clones, though not all of them. The sample includes 200,000 to 250,000 clones, more than 30% seen only once; the top ten take under 0.55%. Germline CDR1 SGHTA, CDR2 FQGTGA. The CDR3 has 14 residues. V trimming: 5 bases; J trimming: 10 bases; junction bases outside the gene matches: 11.

This TCR derives from a human donor with alopecia areata. The chain uses TRBV7-3 and TRBJ2-3, with TRBD2 matching over 8 bases. Sequenced here: CD4+ T cells sorted from blood, sampled between weeks 30 and 35, from a patient treated with tofacitinib. CDR3 loop: CASSETSAARSQYF. CDR3 DNA sequence: TGTGCCAGCAGCGAGACTAGCGCCGCCCGGTCGCAGTATTTT.